This T cell receptor (beta chain) was captured by sequencing in a study of T cell responses to AZD1222 COVID-19 vaccine. Study-level findings and limits: Spike-specific TCR breadth rose after two AZD1222 doses, and depth rose as well.

Repertoires were generated with immunoSEQ multiplex PCR, while TCRdb's copy carries only in-frame clones and drops some. In the table there are some 150,000 clones, 90% of which are singletons. The sample holds one count of this clone. Its antigen is unidentified. CDR3 size: 15 residues. Germline V gene data show CDR1 as MDHEN and CDR2 as SYDVKM. V was shortened by 3 bases and J by 1 base, with 10 bases between the two germline ends. The chain joins TRBV28 to TRBJ1-5, with a weak D call TRBD1 (5 bases). Sequences were derived from peripheral blood, sampled on day 0 of AZD1222 vaccination. The receptor comes from an adult in good health. This CDR3 reads CASSLWGSSNQPQHF. DNA of the CDR3: TGTGCCAGCAGTTTGTGGGGGTCGAGCAATCAGCCCCAGCATTTT.